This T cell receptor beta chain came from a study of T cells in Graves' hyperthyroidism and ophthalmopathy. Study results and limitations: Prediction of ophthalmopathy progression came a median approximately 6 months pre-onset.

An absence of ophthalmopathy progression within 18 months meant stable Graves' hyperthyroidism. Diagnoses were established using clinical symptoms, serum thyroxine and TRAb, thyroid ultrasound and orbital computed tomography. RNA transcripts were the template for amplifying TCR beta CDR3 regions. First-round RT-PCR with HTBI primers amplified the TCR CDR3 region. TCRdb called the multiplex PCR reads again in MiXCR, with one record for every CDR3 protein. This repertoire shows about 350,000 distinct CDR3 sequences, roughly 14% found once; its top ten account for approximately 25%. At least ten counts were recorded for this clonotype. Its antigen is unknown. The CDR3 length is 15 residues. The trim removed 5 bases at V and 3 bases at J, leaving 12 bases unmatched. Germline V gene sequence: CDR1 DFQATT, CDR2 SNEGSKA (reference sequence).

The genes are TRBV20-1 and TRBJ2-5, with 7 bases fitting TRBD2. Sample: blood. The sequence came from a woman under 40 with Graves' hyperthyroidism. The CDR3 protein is CSAPTPKAGKETQYF. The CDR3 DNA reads TGCAGTGCTCCCACCCCAAAAGCGGGGAAAGAGACCCAGTACTTC.